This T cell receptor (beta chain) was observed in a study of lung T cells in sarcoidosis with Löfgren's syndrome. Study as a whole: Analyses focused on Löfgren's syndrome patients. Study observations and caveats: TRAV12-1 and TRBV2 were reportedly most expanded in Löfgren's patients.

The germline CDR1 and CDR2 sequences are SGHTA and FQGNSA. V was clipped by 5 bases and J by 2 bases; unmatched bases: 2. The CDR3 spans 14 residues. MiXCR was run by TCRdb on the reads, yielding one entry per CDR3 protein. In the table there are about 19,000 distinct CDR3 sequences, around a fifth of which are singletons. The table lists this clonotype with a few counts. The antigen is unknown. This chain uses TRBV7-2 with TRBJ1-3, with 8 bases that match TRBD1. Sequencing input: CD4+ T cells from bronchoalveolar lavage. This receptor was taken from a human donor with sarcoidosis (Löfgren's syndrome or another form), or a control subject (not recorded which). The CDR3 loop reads CASSQTGAGNTIYF. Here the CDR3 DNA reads TGTGCCAGCAGCCAGACAGGGGCTGGAAACACCATATATTTT. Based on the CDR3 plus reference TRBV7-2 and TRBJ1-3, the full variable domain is GAGVSQSPSNKVTEKGKDVELRCDPISGHTALYWYRQSLGQGLEFLIYFQGNSAPDKSGLPSDRFSAERTGGSVSTLTIQRTQQEDSAVYLCASSQTGAGNTIYFGEGSWLTVV.